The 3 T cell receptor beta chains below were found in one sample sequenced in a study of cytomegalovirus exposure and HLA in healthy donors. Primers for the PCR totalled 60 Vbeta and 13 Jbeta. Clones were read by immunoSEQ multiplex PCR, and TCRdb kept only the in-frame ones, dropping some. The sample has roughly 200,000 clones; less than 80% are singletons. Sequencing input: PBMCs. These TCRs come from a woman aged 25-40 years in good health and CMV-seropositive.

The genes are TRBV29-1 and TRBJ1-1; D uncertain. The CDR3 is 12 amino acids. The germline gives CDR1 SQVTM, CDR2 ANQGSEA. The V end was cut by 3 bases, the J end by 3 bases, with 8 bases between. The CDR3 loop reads CSVDRHHTEAFF. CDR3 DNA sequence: TGCAGCGTTGATCGACATCACACTGAAGCTTTCTTT.

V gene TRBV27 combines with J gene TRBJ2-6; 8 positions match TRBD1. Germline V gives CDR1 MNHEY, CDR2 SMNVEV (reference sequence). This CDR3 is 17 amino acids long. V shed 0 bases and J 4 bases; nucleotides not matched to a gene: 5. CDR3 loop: CASSLSGQAPGANVLTF. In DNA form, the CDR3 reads TGTGCCAGCAGTTTATCGGGACAGGCCCCCGGGGCCAACGTCCTGACTTTC.

CDR3 bases: TGTGCCAGTAGTATCGGGACAGGGACCTATGGCTACACCTTC. Residues: CASSIGTGTYGYTF. The chain carries TRBV19 and TRBJ1-2; TRBD1 matches 9 bases. The CDR3 has 14 residues. V shed 3 bases and J 4 bases; nucleotides not matched to a gene: 3. Germline CDR1 is LNHDA and CDR2 is SQIVND (reference sequence).